The T cell receptor beta chain described here comes from a study of blood T cell repertoires in COVID-19. The wider study: Material from acute and convalescent COVID-19 was sourced from the United States, Italy and Spain. The analysed material was cDNA or gDNA that came from T cells, B-cell-depleted T cells, or PBMCs.

A Seattle source enrolled patients during active infection and followed them longitudinally. Per the study methods: Amplification of reference gene primers provided the estimated nucleated cell counts. TCRdb's table, derived via immunoSEQ multiplex PCR, lists solely in-frame clones and lacks some. The DNA was the basis for D and trimming; V, J and clone size are from that table. This sample has some 350,000 clones; about nine tenths occur once, and the top ten carry nearly 6.5%. V lost 6 bases and J lost 0, with 14 bases in between. Per the germline V gene, CDR1 is KGHSH and CDR2 is LQKENI. The CDR3 runs 16 residues.

The rearrangement links TRBV18 to TRBJ2-2; D remains unclear. Specimen: peripheral blood. The sequence derives from a woman aged 45 to 65 with COVID-19, enrolled during active disease. The CDR3 DNA follows: TGTGCCAGCTCCAAAATAGGCACTACGAACACCGGGGAGCTGTTTTTT. It translates to CASSKIGTTNTGELFF.